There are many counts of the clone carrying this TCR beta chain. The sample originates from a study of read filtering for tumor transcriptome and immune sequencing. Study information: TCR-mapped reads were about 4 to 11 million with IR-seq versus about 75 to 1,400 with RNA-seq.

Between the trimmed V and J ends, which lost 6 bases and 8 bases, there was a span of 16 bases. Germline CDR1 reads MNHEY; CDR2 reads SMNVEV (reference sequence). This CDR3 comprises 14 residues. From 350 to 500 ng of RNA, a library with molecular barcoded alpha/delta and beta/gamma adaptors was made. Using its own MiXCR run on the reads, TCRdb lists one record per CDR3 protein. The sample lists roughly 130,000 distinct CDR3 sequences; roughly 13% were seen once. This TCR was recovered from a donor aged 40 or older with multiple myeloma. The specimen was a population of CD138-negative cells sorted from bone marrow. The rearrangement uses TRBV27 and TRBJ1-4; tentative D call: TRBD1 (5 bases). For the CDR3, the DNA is TGTGCCAGCAGCTACCAAGGATGGGGCGAAAAACTGTTTTTT. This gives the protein CASSYQGWGEKLFF.